This section outlines one TCR beta chain sequence together with its context. Its antigen is not known. Amplification of TCR beta CDR3 regions used RNA transcripts. The workflow started with a first-round RT-PCR run with HTBI primers and then moved on to a second-round multiplex PCR. MiXCR, applied by TCRdb to the multiplex PCR reads, yields one record per CDR3 protein. The sample shows some 240,000 distinct CDR3 sequences, 45% to 55% of them seen only once. CDR3 length: 13 amino acids. Trimming pared 6 bases from V and 3 bases from J, leaving 12 bases between. Germline V lookup: CDR1 MNHEY, CDR2 SMNVEV (reference sequence). These data originate in a study of Graves' ophthalmopathy and Graves' hyperthyroidism. The study, taken as a whole, reports: Thyroid clonotypes that were expanded above 0.001 frequency mostly also appeared in blood.

The clonotype was recovered from an adult man with Graves' ophthalmopathy. The chain couples TRBV27 to TRBJ2-7; D call uncertain. Sequenced: peripheral blood. CDR3 residues: CASSFVQNYEQYF. For the CDR3, the DNA is TGTGCCAGCAGCTTTGTCCAGAACTACGAGCAGTACTTC.